This note documents a single T cell receptor (beta chain) sequence. The table came from immunoSEQ multiplex PCR; TCRdb's copy has only in-frame clones and leaves some out. The sample consists of approximately 200,000 clones, approximately 87% of them appearing once. V shed 2 bases, J shed 4 bases, and the junction held 8 bases outside the gene matches. The germline CDR1 and CDR2 sequences are LNHDA and SQIVND (reference sequence). The length of the CDR3 is 18 residues. This sample is part of a study of blood T cell repertoires in COVID-19. The J gene is TRBJ2-2, the V gene TRBV19, with TRBD2 matching 12 bases. This TCR was sampled from a man between 60 and 75 years old who had recovered from COVID-19. Sequencing was carried out using peripheral blood. CDR3 nucleotide sequence: TGTGCCAGTAGTATACTAGCGGGAGGGCCTAAAGGCACCGGGGAGCTGTTTTTT. It encodes CASSILAGGPKGTGELFF.